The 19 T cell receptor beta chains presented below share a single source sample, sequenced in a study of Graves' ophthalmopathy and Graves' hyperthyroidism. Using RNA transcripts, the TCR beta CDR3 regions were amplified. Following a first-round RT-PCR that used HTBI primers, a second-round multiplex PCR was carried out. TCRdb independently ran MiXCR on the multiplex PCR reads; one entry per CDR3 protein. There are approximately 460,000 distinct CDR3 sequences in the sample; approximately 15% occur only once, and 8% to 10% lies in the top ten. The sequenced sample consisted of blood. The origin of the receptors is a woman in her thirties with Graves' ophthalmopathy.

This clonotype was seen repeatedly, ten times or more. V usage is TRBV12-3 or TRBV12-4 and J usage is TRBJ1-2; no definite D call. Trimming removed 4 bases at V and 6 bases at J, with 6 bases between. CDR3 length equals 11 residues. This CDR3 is CASSYTDGYTF. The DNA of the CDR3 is TGTGCCAGCAGTTACACAGATGGCTACACCTTC.

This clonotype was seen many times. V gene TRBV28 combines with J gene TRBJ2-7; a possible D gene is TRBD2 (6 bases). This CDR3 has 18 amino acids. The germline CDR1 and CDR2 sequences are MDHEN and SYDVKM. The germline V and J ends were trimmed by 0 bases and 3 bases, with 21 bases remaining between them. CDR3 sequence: CASSLCLLGLAFYYEQYF. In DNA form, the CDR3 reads TGTGCCAGCAGTTTATGCCTCTTGGGGCTAGCGTTCTACTACGAGCAGTACTTC. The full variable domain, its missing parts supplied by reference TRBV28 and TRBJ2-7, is DVKVTQSSRYLVKRTGEKVFLECVQDMDHENMFWYRQDPGLGLRLIYFSYDVKMKEKGDIPEGYSVSREKKERFSLILESASTNQTSMYLCASSLCLLGLAFYYEQYFGPGTRLTVT.

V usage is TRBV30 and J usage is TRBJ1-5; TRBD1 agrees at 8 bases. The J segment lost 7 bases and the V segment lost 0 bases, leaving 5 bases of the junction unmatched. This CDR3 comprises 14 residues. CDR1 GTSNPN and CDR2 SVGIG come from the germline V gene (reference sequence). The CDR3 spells CAWSVGQARQPQHF. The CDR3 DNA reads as TGTGCCTGGAGTGTGGGACAGGCAAGACAGCCCCAGCATTTT.

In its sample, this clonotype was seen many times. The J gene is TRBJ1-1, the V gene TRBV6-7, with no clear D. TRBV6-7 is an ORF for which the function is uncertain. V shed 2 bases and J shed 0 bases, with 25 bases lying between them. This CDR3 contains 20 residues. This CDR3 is CASSYRGREDHLALNTEAFF. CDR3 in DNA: TGTGCCAGCAGTTACCGAGGACGGGAGGACCACCTTGCCTTGAACACTGAAGCTTTCTTT.

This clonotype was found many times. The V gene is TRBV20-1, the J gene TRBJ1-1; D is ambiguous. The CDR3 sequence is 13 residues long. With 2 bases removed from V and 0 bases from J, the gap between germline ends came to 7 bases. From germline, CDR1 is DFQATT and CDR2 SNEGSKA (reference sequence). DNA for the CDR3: TGCAGTGCTAGACACACCATGAACACTGAAGCTTTCTTT. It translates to CSARHTMNTEAFF.

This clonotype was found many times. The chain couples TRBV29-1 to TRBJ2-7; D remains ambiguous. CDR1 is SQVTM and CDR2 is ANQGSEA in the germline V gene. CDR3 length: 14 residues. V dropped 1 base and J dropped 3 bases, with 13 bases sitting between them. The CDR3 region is CSVEGARPGYEQYF. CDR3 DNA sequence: TGCAGCGTTGAAGGGGCCAGGCCGGGCTACGAGCAGTACTTC.

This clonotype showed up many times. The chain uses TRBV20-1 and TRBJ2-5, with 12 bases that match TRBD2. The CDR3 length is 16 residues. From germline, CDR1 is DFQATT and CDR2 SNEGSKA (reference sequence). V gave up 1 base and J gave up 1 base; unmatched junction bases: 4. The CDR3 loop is CSARVTSGGFQETQYF. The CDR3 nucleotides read TGCAGTGCTAGAGTTACTAGCGGGGGGTTCCAAGAGACCCAGTACTTC.

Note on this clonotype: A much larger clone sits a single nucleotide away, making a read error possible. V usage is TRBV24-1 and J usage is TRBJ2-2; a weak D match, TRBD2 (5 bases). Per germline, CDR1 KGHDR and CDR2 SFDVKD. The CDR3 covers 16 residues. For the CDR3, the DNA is TGTGCCACCAGGTGTACTTGGCCTGCGAACACCGGGGAGCTGTGTTTT. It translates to CATRCTWPANTGELCF.

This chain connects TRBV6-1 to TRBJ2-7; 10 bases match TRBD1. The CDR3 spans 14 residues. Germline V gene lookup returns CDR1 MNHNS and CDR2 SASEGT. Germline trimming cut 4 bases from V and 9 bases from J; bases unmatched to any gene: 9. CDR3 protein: CASSGDRGSHGQYV. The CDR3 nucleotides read TGTGCCAGCAGTGGGGACAGGGGATCCCACGGGCAGTACGTC.

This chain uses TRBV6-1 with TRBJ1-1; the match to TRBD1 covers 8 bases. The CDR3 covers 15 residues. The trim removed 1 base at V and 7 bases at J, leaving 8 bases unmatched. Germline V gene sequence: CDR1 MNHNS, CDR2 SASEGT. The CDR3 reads CASSEGTGGFREAFF. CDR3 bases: TGTGCCAGCAGTGAAGGTACAGGGGGATTTCGTGAAGCTTTCTTT.

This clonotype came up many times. The DNA for the CDR3 is TGTGCTAGTGGTTCGACAGGACAGGCGAACACCGGGGAGCTGTTTTTT. Translating gives CASGSTGQANTGELFF. This chain connects TRBV12-5 to TRBJ2-2, with TRBD1 matching 7 bases. V was pared by 4 bases and J by 0 bases, with 5 bases of the junction left unmatched. There are 16 residues in the CDR3. The V gene's germline CDR1 is LGHNT and CDR2 FRNRAP.

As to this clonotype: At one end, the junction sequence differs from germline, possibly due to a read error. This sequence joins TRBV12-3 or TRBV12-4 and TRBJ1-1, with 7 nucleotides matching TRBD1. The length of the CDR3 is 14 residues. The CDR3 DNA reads TGTGCCAGCAGTTTGCAGGGGGTGAACTCTGAAGCTTTCTTT. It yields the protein CASSLQGVNSEAFF.

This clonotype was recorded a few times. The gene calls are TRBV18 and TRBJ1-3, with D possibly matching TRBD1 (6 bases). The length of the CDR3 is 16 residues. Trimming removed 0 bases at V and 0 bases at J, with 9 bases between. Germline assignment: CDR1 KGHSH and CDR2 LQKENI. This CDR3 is CASSPPQGDSGNTIYF. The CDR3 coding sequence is TGTGCCAGCTCACCACCACAGGGCGACTCTGGAAACACCATATATTTT.

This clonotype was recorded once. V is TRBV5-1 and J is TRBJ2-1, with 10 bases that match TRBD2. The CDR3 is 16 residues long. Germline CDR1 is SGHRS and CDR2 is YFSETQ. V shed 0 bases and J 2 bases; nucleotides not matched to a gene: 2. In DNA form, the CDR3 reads TGCGCCAGCAGCTTGGCCAGCGGGGGGGCCTACAATGAGCAGTTCTTC. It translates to CASSLASGGAYNEQFF.

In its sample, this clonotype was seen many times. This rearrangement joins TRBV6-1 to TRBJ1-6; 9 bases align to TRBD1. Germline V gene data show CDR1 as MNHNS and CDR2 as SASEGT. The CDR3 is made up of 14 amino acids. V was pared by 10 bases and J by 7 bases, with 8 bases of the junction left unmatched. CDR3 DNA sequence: TGTGCCACCTCCGGACAGGGGCTAAATTCACCCCTCCACTTT. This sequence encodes CATSGQGLNSPLHF.

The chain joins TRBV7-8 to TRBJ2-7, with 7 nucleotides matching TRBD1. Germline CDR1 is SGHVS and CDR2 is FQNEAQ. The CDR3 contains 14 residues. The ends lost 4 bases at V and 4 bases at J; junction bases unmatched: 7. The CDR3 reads CASSSGRGTYEQYF. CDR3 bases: TGTGCCAGCAGCTCGGGCAGGGGGACGTACGAGCAGTACTTC. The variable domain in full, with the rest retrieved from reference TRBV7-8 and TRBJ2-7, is GAGVSQSPRYKVAKRGQDVALRCDPISGHVSLFWYQQALGQGPEFLTYFQNEAQLDKSGLPSDRFFAERPEGSVSTLKIQRTQQEDSAVYLCASSSGRGTYEQYFGPGTRLTVT.

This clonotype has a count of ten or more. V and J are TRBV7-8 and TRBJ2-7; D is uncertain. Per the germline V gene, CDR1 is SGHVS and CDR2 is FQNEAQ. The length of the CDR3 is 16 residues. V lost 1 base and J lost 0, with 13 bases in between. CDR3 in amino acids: CASSLGWGTTSYEQYF. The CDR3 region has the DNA TGTGCCAGCAGCTTAGGGTGGGGAACAACCTCCTACGAGCAGTACTTC. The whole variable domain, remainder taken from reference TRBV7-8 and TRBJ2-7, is GAGVSQSPRYKVAKRGQDVALRCDPISGHVSLFWYQQALGQGPEFLTYFQNEAQLDKSGLPSDRFFAERPEGSVSTLKIQRTQQEDSAVYLCASSLGWGTTSYEQYFGPGTRLTVT.

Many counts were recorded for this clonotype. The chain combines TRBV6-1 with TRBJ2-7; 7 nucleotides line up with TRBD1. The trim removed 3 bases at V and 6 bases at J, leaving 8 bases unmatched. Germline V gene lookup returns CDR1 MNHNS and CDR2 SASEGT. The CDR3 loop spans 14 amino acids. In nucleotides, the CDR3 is TGTGCCAGCAGTGAGAACAGGGGATTCGCCGAGCAGTACTTC. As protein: CASSENRGFAEQYF.

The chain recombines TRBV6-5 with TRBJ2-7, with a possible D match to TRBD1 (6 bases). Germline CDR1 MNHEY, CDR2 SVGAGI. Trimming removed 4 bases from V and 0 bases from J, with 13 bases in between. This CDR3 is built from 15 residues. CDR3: CASSLQGFVSYEQYF. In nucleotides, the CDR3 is TGTGCCAGCAGTTTACAGGGATTCGTCTCCTACGAGCAGTACTTC.